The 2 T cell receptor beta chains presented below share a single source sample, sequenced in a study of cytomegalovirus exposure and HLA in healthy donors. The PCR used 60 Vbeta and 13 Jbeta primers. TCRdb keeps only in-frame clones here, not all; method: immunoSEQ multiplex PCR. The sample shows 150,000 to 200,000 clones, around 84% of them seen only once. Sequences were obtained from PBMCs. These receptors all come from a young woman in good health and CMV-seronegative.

The CDR3 is CASSQGMIRDSREKLFF. In nucleotides, the CDR3 is TGCGCCAGCAGCCAAGGTATGATCCGGGACAGTCGGGAAAAACTGTTTTTT. The chain joins TRBV4-1 to TRBJ1-4; 7 bases are a match to TRBD1. This CDR3 spans 17 amino acids. V trimming: 1 base; J trimming: 8 bases; junction bases outside the gene matches: 13. CDR1 is MGHRA, CDR2 YSYEKL, per germline.

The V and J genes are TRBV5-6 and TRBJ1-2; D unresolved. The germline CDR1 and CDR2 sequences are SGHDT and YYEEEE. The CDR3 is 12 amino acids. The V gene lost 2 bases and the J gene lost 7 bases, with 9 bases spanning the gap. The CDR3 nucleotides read TGTGCCAGCAGCTTAATAGGAGCTGGCTACACCTTC. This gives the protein CASSLIGAGYTF.